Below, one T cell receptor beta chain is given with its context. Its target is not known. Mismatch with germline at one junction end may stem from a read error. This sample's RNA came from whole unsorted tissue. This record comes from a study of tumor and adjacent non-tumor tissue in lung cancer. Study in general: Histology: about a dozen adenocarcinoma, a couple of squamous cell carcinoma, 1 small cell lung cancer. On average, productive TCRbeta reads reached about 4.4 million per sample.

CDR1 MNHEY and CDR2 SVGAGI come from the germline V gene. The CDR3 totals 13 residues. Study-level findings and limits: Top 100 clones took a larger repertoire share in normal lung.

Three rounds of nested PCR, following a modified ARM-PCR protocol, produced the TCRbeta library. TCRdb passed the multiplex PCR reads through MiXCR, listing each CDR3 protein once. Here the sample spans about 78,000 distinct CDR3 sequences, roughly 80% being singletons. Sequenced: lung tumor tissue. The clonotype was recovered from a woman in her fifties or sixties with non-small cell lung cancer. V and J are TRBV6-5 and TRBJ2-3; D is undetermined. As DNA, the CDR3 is TGTGCAAGCAGCCCTGGTAAGCCAGATACGCAGTATTTT. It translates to CASSPGKPDTQYF.